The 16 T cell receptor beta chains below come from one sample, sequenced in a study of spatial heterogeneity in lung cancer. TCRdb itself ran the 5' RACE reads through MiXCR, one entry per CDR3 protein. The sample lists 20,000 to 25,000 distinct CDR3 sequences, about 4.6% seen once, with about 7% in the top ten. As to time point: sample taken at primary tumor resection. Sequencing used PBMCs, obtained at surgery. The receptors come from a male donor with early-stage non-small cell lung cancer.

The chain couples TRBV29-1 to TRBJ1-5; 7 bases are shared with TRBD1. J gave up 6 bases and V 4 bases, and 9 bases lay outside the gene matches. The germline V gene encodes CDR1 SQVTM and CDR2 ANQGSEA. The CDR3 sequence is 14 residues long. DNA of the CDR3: TGCAGCGTTGCGCCGGCAGGGGGAAGTCAGCCCCAGCATTTT. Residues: CSVAPAGGSQPQHF.

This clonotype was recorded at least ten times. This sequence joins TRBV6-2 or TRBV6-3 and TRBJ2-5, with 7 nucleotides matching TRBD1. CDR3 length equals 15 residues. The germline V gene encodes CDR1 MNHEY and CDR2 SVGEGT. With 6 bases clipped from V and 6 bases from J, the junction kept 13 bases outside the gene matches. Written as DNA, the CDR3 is TGTGCCAGCAGCTACGGAACAGGGGACGGAAAGACCCAGTACTTC. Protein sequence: CASSYGTGDGKTQYF.

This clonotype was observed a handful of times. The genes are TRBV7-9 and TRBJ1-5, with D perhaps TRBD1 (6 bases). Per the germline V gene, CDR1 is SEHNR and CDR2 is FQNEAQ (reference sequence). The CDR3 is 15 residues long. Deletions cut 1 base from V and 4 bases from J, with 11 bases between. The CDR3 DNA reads TGTGCCAGCAGCTTAGGCGGGGGCGGAAATCAGCCCCAGCATTTT. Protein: CASSLGGGGNQPQHF.

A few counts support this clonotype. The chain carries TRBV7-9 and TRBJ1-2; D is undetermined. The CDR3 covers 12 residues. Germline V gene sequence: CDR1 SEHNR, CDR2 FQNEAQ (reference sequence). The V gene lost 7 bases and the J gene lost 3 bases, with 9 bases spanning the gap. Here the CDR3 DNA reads TGTGCCAGCACCCGATTCGACTATGGCTACACCTTC. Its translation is CASTRFDYGYTF.

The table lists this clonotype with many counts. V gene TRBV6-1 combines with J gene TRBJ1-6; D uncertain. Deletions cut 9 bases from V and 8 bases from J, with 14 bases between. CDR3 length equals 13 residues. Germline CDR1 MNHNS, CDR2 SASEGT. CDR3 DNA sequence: TGTGCCAGAATTCCCCTTTTTGATTCACCCCTCCACTTT. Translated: CARIPLFDSPLHF.

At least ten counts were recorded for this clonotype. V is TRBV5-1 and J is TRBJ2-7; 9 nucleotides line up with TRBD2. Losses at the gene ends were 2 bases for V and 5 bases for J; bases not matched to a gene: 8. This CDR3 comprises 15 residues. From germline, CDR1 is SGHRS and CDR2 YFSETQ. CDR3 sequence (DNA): TGCGCCAGCAGCTTAGTAGCGGGAGACGTCAACGAGCAGTACTTC. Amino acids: CASSLVAGDVNEQYF.

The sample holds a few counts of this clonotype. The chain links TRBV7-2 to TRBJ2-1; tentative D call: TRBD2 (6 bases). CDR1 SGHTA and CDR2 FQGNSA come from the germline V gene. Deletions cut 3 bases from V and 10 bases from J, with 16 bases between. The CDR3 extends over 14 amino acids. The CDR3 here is CASSLGLRGTEQFF. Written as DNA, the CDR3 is TGTGCCAGCAGCTTGGGTCTTCGCGGGACGGAGCAGTTCTTC.

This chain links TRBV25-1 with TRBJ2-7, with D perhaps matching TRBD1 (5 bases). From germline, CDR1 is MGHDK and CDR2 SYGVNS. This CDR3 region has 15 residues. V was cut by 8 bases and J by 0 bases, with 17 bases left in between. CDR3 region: CASSSSSGSSYEQYF. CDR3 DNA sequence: TGTGCCAGCTCAAGTTCATCAGGGTCCTCCTACGAGCAGTACTTC.

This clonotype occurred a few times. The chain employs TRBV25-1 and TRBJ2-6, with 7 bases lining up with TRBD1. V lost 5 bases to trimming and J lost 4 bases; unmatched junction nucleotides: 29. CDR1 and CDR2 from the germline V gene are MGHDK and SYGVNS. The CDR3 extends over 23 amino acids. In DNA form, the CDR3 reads TGTGCCAGCAGTAACCTAGGTAGGGAGACAGGGCCCCCTCAAAATAAGGGGGCCAACGTCCTGACTTTC. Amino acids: CASSNLGRETGPPQNKGANVLTF.

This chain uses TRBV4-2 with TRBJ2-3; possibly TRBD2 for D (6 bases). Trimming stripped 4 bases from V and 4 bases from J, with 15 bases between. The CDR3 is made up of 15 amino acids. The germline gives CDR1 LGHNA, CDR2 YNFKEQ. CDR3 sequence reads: CASSPKQEGADTQYF. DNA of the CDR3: TGTGCCAGCAGCCCAAAGCAGGAGGGCGCAGATACGCAGTATTTT.

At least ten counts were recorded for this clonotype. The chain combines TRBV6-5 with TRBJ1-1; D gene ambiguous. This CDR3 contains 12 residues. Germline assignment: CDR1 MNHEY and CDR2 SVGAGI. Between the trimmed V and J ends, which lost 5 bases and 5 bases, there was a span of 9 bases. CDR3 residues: CASSNGVTEAFF. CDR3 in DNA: TGTGCCAGCAGTAACGGAGTGACTGAAGCTTTCTTT.

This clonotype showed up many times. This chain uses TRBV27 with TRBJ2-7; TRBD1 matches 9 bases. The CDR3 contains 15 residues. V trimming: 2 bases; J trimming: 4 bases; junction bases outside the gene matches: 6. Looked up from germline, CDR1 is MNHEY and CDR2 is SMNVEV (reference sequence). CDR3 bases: TGTGCCAGCAGTTTAGGGACGACAGGGGGGTACGAGCAGTACTTC. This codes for CASSLGTTGGYEQYF.

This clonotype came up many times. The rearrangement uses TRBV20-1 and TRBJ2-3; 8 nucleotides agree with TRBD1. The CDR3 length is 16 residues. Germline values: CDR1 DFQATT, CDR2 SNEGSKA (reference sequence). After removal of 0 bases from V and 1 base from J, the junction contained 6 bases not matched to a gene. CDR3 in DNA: TGCAGTGCTAGAGATCGGACAGGGTACGGCACAGATACGCAGTATTTT. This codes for CSARDRTGYGTDTQYF.

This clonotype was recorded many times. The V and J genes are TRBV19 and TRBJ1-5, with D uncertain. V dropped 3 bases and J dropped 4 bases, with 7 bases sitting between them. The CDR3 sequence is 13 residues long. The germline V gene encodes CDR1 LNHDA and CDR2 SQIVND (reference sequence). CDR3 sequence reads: CASSIRENQPQHF. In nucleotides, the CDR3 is TGTGCCAGTAGTATTAGGGAAAATCAGCCCCAGCATTTT.

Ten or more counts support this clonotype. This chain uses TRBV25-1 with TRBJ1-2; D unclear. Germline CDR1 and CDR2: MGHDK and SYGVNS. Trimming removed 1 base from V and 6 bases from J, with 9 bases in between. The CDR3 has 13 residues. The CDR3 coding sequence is TGTGCCAGCAGTGAATTGATAGGAGATGGCTACACCTTC. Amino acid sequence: CASSELIGDGYTF.

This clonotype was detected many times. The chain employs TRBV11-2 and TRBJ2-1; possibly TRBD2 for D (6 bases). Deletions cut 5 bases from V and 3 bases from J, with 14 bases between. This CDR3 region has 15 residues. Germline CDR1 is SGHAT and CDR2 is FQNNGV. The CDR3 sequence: CASSLRDGGYNEQFF. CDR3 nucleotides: TGTGCCAGCAGCCTTCGGGACGGGGGCTACAATGAGCAGTTCTTC. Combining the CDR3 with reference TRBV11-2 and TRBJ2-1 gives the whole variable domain EAGVAQSPRYKIIEKRQSVAFWCNPISGHATLYWYQQILGQGPKLLIQFQNNGVVDDSQLPKDRFSAERLKGVDSTLKIQPAKLEDSAVYLCASSLRDGGYNEQFFGPGTRLTVL.